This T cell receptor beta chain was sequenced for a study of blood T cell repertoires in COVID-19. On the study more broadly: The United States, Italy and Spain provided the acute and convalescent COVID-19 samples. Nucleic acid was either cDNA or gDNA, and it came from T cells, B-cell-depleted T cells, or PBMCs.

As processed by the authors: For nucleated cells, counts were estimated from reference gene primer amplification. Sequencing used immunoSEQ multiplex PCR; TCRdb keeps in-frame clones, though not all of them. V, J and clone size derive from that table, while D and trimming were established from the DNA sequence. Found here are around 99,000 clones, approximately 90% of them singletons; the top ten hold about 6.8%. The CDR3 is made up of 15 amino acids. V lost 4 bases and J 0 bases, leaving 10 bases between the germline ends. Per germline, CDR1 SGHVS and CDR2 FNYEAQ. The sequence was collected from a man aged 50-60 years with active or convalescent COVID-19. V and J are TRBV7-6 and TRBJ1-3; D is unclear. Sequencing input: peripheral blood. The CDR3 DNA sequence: TGTGCCAGCAGCTCCCCCGACAACTCTGGAAACACCATATATTTT. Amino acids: CASSSPDNSGNTIYF.